Following are 10 T cell receptor beta chains from one sample sequenced in a study of T cell changes during pregnancy in multiple sclerosis (dated by TCRdb to about 2019). Receptors were amplified or captured by the immunoSEQ multiplex PCR assay. TCRdb's version of the immuneACCESS table is confined to in-frame rearrangements and falls short of the full clone set. An unresolved V gene accounts for under half of the shortfall where checked; the remainder is of unknown origin. Recorded for this sample are 45,000 to 60,000 clones; more than 75% of them occurred a single time. The ten largest clones capture approximately 2.8% of the sample. Material: CD8+ T cells from peripheral blood mononuclear cells, obtained before pregnancy. Source of these receptors: a female donor with multiple sclerosis, enrolled in a pregnancy study.

The chain is built from TRBV18 and TRBJ1-2; tentatively, D is TRBD1 (6 bases). The germline gives CDR1 KGHSH, CDR2 LQKENI. Trimming pared 0 bases from V and 0 bases from J, leaving 11 bases between. The CDR3 is 16 residues long. CDR3 bases: TGTGCCAGCTCACCACCGGGGGCAAACGCTAACTATGGCTACACCTTC. Its protein product is CASSPPGANANYGYTF.

The V call is TRBV13, the J call TRBJ2-3; the D is unclear. V was cut by 5 bases and J by 1 base, with 4 bases left in between. This CDR3 has 12 amino acids. Germline V gives CDR1 PRHDT, CDR2 FYEKMQ (reference sequence). The CDR3, as DNA: TGTGCCAGCAGCCCCGGCACAGATACGCAGTATTTT. Translation: CASSPGTDTQYF. The full variable domain, in which reference TRBV13 and TRBJ2-3 provide the parts outside the CDR3, is AAGVIQSPRHLIKEKRETATLKCYPIPRHDTVYWYQQGPGQDPQFLISFYEKMQSDKGSIPDRFSAQQFSDYHSELNMSSLELGDSALYFCASSPGTDTQYFGPGTRLTVL.

The chain joins TRBV5-6 to TRBJ1-4, with TRBD1 matching over 12 bases. The germline V gene has CDR1 SGHDT and CDR2 YYEEEE. Trimming at V came to 4 bases and at J to 3 bases, leaving 10 bases not matched to a gene. The CDR3 is 18 residues long. The CDR3 here is CASSPWGQGAWANEKLFF. The DNA of the CDR3 is TGTGCCAGCAGCCCCTGGGGACAGGGGGCCTGGGCTAATGAAAAACTGTTTTTT.

About this clone: Other DNA variants within this sample encode the same CDR3. V and J are TRBV9 and TRBJ2-7; 10 bases align to TRBD1. Germline V lookup: CDR1 SGDLS, CDR2 YYNGEE. Trimming at V came to 0 bases and at J to 0 bases, leaving 0 bases not matched to a gene. The CDR3 is 15 amino acids. CDR3 region: CASSVGTGGSYEQYF. The DNA for the CDR3 is TGTGCCAGCAGCGTAGGGACAGGGGGCTCCTACGAGCAGTACTTC. Filled out from reference TRBV9 and TRBJ2-7, the complete variable domain reads DSGVTQTPKHLITATGQRVTLRCSPRSGDLSVYWYQQSLDQGLQFLIQYYNGEERAKGNILERFSAQQFPDLHSELNLSSLELGDSALYFCASSVGTGGSYEQYFGPGTRLTVT.

The chain carries TRBV4-1 and TRBJ2-7; 9 bases fit TRBD2. CDR3 size: 18 residues. Trimming cost V 2 bases and J 0 bases; bases outside gene matches: 11. Germline values: CDR1 MGHRA, CDR2 YSYEKL. Here the CDR3 reads CASSQWFGVAGASYEQYF. CDR3 DNA: TGCGCCAGCAGCCAATGGTTCGGGGTAGCGGGGGCCTCCTACGAGCAGTACTTC.

In DNA, the CDR3 is TGTGCCAGCAGCGTAGGGGTGGGGCTGAACTACGAGCAGTACTTC. This gives the protein CASSVGVGLNYEQYF. The chain carries TRBV9 and TRBJ2-7; TRBD1 might be the D (5 bases). Germline loops: CDR1 SGDLS, CDR2 YYNGEE. V lost 0 bases, J lost 3 bases, and 13 bases lay in between. The CDR3 spans 15 residues.

This chain uses TRBV9 with TRBJ2-5, with 12 bases lining up with TRBD2. Trimming at V came to 4 bases and at J to 10 bases, leaving 8 bases not matched to a gene. Germline V lookup: CDR1 SGDLS, CDR2 YYNGEE. The CDR3 runs to 14 residues. CDR3 amino acids: CASSSRLAGEVQYF. CDR3 coding DNA: TGTGCCAGCAGCTCTCGACTAGCGGGGGAGGTCCAGTACTTC.

V and J are TRBV6-1 and TRBJ2-5, with D perhaps matching TRBD1 (5 bases). CDR3 size: 15 residues. Trimming cost V 1 base and J 1 base, with 10 bases left between them. Per germline, CDR1 MNHNS and CDR2 SASEGT. DNA for the CDR3: TGTGCCAGCAGTGAAGAGGCAGGGTCCCAAGAGACCCAGTACTTC. This codes for CASSEEAGSQETQYF.

The chain has TRBV9 and TRBJ1-1; D is undetermined. This CDR3 region has 17 residues. Germline V gene sequence: CDR1 SGDLS, CDR2 YYNGEE. V lost 3 bases, J lost 4 bases, and 22 bases lay in between. The CDR3 DNA sequence: TGTGCCAGCAGCGCCTCACAATCGACGGGGATGAGCACTGAAGCTTTCTTT. It specifies CASSASQSTGMSTEAFF.

This chain links TRBV7-9 with TRBJ2-7; D unclear. V was clipped by 4 bases and J by 2 bases, with 9 bases between them. This CDR3 has 13 amino acids. The germline CDR1 and CDR2 sequences are SEHNR and FQNEAQ (reference sequence). This CDR3 reads CASSSSATYEQYF. In DNA, the CDR3 is TGTGCCAGCAGCTCGTCAGCGACCTACGAGCAGTACTTC.